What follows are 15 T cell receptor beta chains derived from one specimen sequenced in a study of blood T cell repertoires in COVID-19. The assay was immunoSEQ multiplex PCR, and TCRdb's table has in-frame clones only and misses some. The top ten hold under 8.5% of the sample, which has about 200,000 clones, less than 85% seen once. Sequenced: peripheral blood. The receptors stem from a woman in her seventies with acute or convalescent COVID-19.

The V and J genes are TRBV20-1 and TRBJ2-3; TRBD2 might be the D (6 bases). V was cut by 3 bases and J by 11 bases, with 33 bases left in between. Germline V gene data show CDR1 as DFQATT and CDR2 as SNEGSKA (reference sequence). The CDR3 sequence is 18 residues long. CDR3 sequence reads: CSASEGHPGGVGSLRQYF. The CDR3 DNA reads TGCAGTGCTAGTGAAGGGCACCCCGGGGGAGTCGGGTCATTGAGGCAGTATTTT.

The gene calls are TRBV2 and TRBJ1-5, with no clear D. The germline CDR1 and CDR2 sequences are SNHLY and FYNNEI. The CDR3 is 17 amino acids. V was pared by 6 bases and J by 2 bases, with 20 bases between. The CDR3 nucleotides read TGTGCCAGCAGGATCGGAGGTAGGGATTTCGGCAATCAGCCCCAGCATTTT. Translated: CASRIGGRDFGNQPQHF.

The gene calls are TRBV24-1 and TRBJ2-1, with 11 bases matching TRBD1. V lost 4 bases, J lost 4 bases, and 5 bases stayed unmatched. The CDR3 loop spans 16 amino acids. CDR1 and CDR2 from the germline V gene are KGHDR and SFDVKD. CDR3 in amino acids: CATSEGQGGPYNEQFF. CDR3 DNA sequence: TGTGCCACCAGTGAGGGACAGGGGGGACCTTACAATGAGCAGTTCTTC.

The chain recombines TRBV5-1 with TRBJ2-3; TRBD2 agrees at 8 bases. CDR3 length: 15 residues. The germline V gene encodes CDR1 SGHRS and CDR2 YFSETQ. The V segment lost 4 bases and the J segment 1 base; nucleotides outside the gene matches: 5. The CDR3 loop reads CASSPGLAGTDTQYF. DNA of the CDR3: TGCGCCAGCAGCCCCGGACTAGCTGGCACAGATACGCAGTATTTT.

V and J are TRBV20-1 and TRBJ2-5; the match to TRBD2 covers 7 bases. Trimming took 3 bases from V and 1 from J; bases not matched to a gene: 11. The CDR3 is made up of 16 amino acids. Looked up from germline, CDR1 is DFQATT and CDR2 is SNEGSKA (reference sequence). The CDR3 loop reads CSASPQGASGQETQYF. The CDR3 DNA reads TGCAGTGCTAGTCCCCAAGGGGCTAGCGGCCAAGAGACCCAGTACTTC.

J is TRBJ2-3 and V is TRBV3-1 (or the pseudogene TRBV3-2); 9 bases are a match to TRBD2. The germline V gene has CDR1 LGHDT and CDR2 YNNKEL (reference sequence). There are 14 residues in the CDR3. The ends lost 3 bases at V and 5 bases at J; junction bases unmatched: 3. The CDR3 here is CASSHRTSEDTQYF. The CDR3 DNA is TGTGCCAGCAGCCATAGGACTAGCGAAGATACGCAGTATTTT.

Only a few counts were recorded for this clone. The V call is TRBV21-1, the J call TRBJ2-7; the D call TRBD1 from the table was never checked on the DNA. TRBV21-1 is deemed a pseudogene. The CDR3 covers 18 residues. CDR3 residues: CASSKTPQPEGSVYEQYV. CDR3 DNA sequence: TGTGCCAGCAGCAAAACCCCACAGCCGGAAGGTTCTGTTTACGAGCAGTACGTC.

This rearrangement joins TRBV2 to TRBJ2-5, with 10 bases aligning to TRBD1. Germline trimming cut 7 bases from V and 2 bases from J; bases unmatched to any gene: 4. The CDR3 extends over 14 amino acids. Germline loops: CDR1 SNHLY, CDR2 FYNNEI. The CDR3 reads CASKLGQGQETQYF. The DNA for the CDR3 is TGTGCCAGCAAGTTGGGACAGGGGCAAGAGACCCAGTACTTC. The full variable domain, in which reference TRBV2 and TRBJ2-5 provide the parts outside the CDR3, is EPEVTQTPSHQVTQMGQEVILRCVPISNHLYFYWYRQILGQKVEFLVSFYNNEISEKSEIFDDQFSVERPDGSNFTLKIRSTKLEDSAMYFCASKLGQGQETQYFGPGTRLLVL.

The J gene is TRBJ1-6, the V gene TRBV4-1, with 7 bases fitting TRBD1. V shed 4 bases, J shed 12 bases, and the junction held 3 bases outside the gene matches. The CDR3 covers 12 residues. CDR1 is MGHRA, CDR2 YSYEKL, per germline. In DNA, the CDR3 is TGCGCCAGCAGCCGGACAGGTGGACCCCTCCACTTT. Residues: CASSRTGGPLHF.

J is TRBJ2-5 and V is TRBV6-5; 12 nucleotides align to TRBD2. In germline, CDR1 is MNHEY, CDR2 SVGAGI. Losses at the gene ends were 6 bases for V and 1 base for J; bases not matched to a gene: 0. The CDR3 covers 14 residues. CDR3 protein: CASRTSGGQETQYF. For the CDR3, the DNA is TGTGCCAGCAGGACTAGCGGGGGCCAAGAGACCCAGTACTTC.

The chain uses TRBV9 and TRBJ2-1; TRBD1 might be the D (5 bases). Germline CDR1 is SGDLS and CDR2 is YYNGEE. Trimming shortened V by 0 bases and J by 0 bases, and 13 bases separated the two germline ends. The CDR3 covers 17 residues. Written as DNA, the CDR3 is TGTGCCAGCAGCGTAGCCCTCAGGGTGAGCTCCTACAATGAGCAGTTCTTC. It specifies CASSVALRVSSYNEQFF.

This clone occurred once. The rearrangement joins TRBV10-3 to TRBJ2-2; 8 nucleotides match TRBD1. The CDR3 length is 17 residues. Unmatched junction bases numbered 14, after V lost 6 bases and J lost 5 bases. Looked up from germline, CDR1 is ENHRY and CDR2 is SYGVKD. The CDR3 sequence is CAIRGPNSGQGTGELFF. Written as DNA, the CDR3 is TGTGCCATCAGGGGCCCAAACTCAGGACAGGGAACCGGGGAGCTGTTTTTT.

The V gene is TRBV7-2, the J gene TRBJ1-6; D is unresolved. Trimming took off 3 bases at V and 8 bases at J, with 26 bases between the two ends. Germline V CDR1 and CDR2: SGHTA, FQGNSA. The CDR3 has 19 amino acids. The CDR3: CASSLSTPLLGAGDSPLHF. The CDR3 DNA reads TGTGCCAGCAGCTTGTCCACCCCCCTTTTGGGAGCTGGGGATTCACCCCTCCACTTT.

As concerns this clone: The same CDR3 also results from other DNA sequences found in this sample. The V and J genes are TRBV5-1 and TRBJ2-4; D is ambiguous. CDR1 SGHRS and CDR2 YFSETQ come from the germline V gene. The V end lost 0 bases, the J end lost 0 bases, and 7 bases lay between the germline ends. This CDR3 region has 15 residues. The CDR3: CASSLGGLAKNIQYF. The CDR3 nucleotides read TGCGCCAGCAGCTTGGGTGGGCTAGCCAAAAACATTCAGTACTTC.

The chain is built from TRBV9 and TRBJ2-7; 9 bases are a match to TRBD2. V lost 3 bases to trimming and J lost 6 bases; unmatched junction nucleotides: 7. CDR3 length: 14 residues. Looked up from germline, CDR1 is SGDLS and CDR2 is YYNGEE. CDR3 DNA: TGTGCCAGCAGCGATGGGACTAGCACTGGCGAGCAGTACTTC. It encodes CASSDGTSTGEQYF.